This T cell receptor beta chain was identified during a study of blood T cell repertoires in COVID-19. Whole-study context: Sources were T cells, B-cell-depleted T cells, or PBMCs; the material itself was cDNA or gDNA.

As for this clone: The germline gene is not matched at one end of the junction; a read error may be the cause.

This CDR3 contains 15 residues. Germline V gene data show CDR1 as SSHAT and CDR2 as FNYEAQ (reference sequence). Authors' data handling: Reference gene primer amplification yielded estimated nucleated cell counts. Assay: immunoSEQ multiplex PCR; the TCRdb copy retains only in-frame clones and omits some. The V and J calls and clone size were taken over from that table, and D and trimming were inferred from the DNA. The data contain about 68,000 clones, 80% to 90% of them seen just once; the ten biggest clones take up roughly 2.6%. Material: peripheral blood. This rearrangement joins TRBV7-7 to TRBJ2-1; 10 nucleotides align to TRBD1. This TCR came from a man aged 50 to 60 with acute or convalescent COVID-19. For the CDR3, the DNA is TGTGCTAGCAGCTCCGGACAGGGGGCCTACAATGAGCAGTTCTTC. Its protein product is CASSSGQGAYNEQFF.